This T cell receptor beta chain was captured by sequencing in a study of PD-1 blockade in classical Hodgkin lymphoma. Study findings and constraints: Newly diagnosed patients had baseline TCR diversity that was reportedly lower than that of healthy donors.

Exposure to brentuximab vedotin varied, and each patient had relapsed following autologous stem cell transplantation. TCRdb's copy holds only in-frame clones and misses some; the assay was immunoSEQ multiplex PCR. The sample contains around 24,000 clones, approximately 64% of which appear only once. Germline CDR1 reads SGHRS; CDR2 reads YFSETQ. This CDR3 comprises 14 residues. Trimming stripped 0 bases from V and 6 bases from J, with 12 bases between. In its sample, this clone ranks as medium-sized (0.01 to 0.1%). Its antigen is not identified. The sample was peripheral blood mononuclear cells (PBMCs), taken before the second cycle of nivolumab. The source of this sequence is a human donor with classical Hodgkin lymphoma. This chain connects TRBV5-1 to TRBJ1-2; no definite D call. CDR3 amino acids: CASSLAENRNGYTF. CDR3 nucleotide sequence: TGCGCCAGCAGCTTGGCCGAGAATCGGAATGGCTACACCTTC. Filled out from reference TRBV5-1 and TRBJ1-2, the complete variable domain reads KAGVTQTPRYLIKTRGQQVTLSCSPISGHRSVSWYQQTPGQGLQFLFEYFSETQRNKGNFPGRFSGRQFSNSRSEMNVSTLELGDSALYLCASSLAENRNGYTFGSGTRLTVV.